This paragraph covers one T cell receptor beta chain sequence. The antigen is unknown. The sample is drawn from a study of tumour-infiltrating T cells in Burkitt lymphoma. Overall study context: Patients covered every epidemiological subtype of Burkitt lymphoma. Repertoire clonality predicted overall and progression-free survival. Points from the study as a whole: Public clonotypes, several, appeared across numerous Burkitt lymphoma patients.

Assay used: immunoSEQ multiplex PCR; TCRdb lists only in-frame clones, some missing. The repertoire consists of 46,000 or so clones, with around 30% occurring once and the leading ten covering over 2.5%. This CDR3 is 11 amino acids long. Trimming took 8 bases from V and 4 from J, leaving 8 bases between them. Germline lookup yields CDR1 ENHRY and CDR2 SYGVKD. The source is a human donor with Burkitt lymphoma. Sequencing was carried out using tumor tissue. V and J are TRBV10-3 and TRBJ1-1; D gene unclear. CDR3 in DNA: TGTGCCATCTCTGACCGCACTGAAGCTTTCTTT. Protein sequence: CAISDRTEAFF.